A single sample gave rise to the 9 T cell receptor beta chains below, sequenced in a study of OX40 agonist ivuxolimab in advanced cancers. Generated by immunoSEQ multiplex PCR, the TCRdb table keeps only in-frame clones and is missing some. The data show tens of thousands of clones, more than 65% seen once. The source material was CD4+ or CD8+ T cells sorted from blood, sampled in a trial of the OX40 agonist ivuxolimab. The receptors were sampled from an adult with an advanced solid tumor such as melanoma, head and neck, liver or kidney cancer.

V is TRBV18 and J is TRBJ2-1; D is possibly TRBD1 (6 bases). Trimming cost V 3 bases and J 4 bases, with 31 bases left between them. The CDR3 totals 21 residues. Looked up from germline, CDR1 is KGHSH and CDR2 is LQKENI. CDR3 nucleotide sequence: TGTGCCAGCTCACCGGAAAATCCGAGCCCTTCTTTTCAGGGGACGTACAATGAGCAGTTCTTC. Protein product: CASSPENPSPSFQGTYNEQFF. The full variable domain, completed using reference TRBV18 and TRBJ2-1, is NAGVMQNPRHLVRRRGQEARLRCSPMKGHSHVYWYRQLPEEGLKFMVYLQKENIIDESGMPKERFSAEFPKEGPSILRIQQVVRGDSAAYFCASSPENPSPSFQGTYNEQFFGPGTRLTVL.

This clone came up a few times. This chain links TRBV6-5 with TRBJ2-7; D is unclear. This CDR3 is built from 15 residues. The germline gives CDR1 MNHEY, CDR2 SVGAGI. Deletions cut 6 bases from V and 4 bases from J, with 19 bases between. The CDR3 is CASSGRSRRGYEQYF. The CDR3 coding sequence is TGTGCCAGCAGCGGAAGATCCAGGAGAGGTTACGAGCAGTACTTC.

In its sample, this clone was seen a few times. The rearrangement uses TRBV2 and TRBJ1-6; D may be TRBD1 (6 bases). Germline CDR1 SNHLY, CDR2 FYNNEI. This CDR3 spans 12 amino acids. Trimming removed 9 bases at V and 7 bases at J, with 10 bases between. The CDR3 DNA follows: TGTGCCAGAGGACAGACGAATTCACCCCTCCACTTT. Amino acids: CARGQTNSPLHF.

The CDR3 bases are TGTGCCAGCAGCTTGGCCGGGGGGAACGGAAACACCATATATTTT. Translated, it gives CASSLAGGNGNTIYF. The rearrangement joins TRBV5-4 to TRBJ1-3, with a tentative D call TRBD1 (5 bases). Germline loops: CDR1 SGHNT, CDR2 YYREEE (reference sequence). The CDR3 runs 15 residues. V lost 0 bases, J lost 4 bases, and 11 bases lay in between.

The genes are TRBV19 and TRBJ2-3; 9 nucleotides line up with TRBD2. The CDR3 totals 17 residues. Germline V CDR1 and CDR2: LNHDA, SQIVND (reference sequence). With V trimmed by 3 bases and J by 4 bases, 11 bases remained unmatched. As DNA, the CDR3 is TGTGCCAGTAGTATGAGAAAGGGGGCGGGAGGGCCAGATACGCAGTATTTT. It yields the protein CASSMRKGAGGPDTQYF. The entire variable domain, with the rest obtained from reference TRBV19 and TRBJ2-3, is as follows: DGGITQSPKYLFRKEGQNVTLSCEQNLNHDAMYWYRQDPGQGLRLIYYSQIVNDFQKGDIAEGYSVSREKKESFPLTVTSAQKNPTAFYLCASSMRKGAGGPDTQYFGPGTRLTVL.

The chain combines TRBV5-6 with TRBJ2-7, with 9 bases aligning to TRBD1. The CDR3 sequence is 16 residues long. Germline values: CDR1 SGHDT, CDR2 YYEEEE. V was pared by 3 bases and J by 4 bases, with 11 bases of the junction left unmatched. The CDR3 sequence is CASSYRPRQGGYEQYF. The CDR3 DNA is TGTGCCAGCAGCTACCGCCCCCGACAGGGGGGATACGAGCAGTACTTC.

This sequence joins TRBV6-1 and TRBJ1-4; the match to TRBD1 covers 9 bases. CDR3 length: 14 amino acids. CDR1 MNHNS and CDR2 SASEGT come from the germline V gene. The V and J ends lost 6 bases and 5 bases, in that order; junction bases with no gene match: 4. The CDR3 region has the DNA TGTGCCAGCAGGTCCGGGACAGGGAATGAAAAACTGTTTTTT. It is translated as CASRSGTGNEKLFF.

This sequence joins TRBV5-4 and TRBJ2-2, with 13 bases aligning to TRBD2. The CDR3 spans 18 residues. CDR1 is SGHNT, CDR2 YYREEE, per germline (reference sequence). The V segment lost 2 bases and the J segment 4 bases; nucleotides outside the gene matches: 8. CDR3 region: CASSLLAGGPSTTGELFF. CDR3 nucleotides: TGTGCCAGCAGCTTACTAGCGGGAGGGCCCTCAACCACCGGGGAGCTGTTTTTT.

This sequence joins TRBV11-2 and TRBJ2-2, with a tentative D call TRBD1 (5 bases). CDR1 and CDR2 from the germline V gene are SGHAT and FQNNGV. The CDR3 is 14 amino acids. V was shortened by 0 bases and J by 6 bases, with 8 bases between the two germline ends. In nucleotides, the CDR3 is TGTGCCAGCAGCTTAGATCAGGGATCCGGGGAGCTGTTTTTT. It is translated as CASSLDQGSGELFF.